These 2 T cell receptor beta chains came from one sample sequenced in a study of OX40 agonist ivuxolimab in advanced cancers. Clones were sequenced by immunoSEQ multiplex PCR, and TCRdb holds only the in-frame ones, with some missing. The sample includes tens of thousands of clones, approximately 80% of them seen just once. Sequences were derived from CD4+ or CD8+ T cells sorted from blood, sampled in a trial of the OX40 agonist ivuxolimab. These receptors originate from an adult with an advanced solid tumor such as melanoma, head and neck, liver or kidney cancer.

V and J are TRBV4-1 and TRBJ1-1, with D tentatively TRBD1 (5 bases). Germline V gene sequence: CDR1 MGHRA, CDR2 YSYEKL. This CDR3 region has 14 residues. V shed 0 bases and J shed 0 bases, with 5 bases lying between them. The CDR3 DNA is TGCGCCAGCAGCCAAGACAGGGTGAACACTGAAGCTTTCTTT. Its translation: CASSQDRVNTEAFF.

The V and J genes are TRBV6-1 and TRBJ2-3, with 9 nucleotides matching TRBD2. The CDR3 is 18 residues long. The V segment lost 3 bases and the J segment 4 bases; nucleotides outside the gene matches: 14. Looked up from germline, CDR1 is MNHNS and CDR2 is SASEGT. In DNA form, the CDR3 reads TGTGCCAGCAGTGACCGTAGCGGGAGTAAAGGGGTGGCAGATACGCAGTATTTT. Translation gives CASSDRSGSKGVADTQYF.